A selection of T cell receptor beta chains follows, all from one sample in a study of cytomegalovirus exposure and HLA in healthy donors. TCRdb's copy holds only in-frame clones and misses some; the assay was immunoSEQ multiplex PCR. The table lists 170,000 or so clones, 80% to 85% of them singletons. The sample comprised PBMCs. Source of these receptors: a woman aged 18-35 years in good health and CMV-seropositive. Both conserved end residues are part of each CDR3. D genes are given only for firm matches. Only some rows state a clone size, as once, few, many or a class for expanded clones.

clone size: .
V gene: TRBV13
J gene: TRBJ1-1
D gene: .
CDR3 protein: CASRPGVTEAFF
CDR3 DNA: TGTGCCAGCAGGCCGGGGGTAACTGAAGCTTTCTTT

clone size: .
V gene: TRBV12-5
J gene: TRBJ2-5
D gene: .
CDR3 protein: CASGNRAETQYF
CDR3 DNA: TGTGCTAGTGGCAACAGGGCAGAGACCCAGTACTTC

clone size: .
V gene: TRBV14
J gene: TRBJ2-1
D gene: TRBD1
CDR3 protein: CASSQVRGPSYNEQFF
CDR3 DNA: TGTGCCAGCAGCCAAGTAAGGGGGCCCTCCTACAATGAGCAGTTCTTC

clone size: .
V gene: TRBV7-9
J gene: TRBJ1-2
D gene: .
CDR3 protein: CASSYPGINYGYTF
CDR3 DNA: TGTGCCAGCAGCTACCCCGGGATCAACTATGGCTACACCTTC

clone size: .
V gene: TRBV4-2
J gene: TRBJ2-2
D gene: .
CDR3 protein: CASSPVGAGELFF
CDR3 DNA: TGTGCCAGCAGCCCCGTTGGAGCCGGGGAGCTGTTTTTT

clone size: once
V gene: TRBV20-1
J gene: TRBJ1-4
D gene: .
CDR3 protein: CSAKIIEKLFF
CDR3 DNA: TGCAGTGCTAAAATAATAGAAAAACTGTTTTTT

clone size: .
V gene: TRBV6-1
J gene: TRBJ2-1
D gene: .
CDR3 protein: CASSPRRANEQFF
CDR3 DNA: TGTGCCAGCAGCCCCCGGAGGGCCAATGAGCAGTTCTTC

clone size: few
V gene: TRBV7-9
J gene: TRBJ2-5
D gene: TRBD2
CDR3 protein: CASSLGGGGPGETQYF
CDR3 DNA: TGTGCCAGCAGCTTAGGAGGCGGGGGGCCCGGAGAGACCCAGTACTTC

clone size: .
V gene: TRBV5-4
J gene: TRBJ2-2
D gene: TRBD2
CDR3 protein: CASSLVGAGAYTGELFF
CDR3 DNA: TGTGCCAGCAGCTTGGTTGGAGCGGGGGCGTACACCGGGGAGCTGTTTTTT

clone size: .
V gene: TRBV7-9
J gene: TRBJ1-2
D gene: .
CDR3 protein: CASSLSTGNYGYTF
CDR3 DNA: TGTGCCAGCAGCTTATCTACAGGGAACTATGGCTACACCTTC

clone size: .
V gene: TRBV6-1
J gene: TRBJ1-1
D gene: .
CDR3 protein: CASSGPGQHTEAFF
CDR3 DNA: TGTGCCAGCAGTGGTCCAGGACAGCACACTGAAGCTTTCTTT

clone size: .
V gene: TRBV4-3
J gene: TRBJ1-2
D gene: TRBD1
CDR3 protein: CASSQEVGQDLTNVNYGYTF
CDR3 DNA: TGCGCCAGCAGCCAAGAAGTGGGACAGGATTTAACTAATGTAAACTATGGCTACACCTTC

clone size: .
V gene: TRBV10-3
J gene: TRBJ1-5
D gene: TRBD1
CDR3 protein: CAIQGAANQPQHF
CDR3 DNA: TGTGCCATTCAGGGGGCGGCCAATCAGCCCCAGCATTTT

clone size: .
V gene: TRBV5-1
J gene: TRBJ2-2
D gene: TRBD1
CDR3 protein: CASSHRTGATNTGELFF
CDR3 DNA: TGCGCCAGCAGCCATAGGACAGGGGCCACGAACACCGGGGAGCTGTTTTTT

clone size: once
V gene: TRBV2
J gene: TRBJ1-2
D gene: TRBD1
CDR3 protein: CASSEALQGAAGSF
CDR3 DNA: TGTGCCAGCAGTGAAGCGCTTCAGGGGGCCGCTGGCTCCTTC

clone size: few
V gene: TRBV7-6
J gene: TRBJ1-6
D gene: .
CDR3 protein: CASSFSVRGASTDSYNSPLHF
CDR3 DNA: TGTGCCAGCAGCTTCTCCGTCCGCGGGGCATCCACCGACTCCTATAATTCACCCCTCCACTTT

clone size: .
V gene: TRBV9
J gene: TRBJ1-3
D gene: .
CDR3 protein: CASSGRQDLPGNTIYF
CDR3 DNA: TGTGCCAGCAGCGGAAGACAGGACTTACCTGGAAACACCATATATTTT